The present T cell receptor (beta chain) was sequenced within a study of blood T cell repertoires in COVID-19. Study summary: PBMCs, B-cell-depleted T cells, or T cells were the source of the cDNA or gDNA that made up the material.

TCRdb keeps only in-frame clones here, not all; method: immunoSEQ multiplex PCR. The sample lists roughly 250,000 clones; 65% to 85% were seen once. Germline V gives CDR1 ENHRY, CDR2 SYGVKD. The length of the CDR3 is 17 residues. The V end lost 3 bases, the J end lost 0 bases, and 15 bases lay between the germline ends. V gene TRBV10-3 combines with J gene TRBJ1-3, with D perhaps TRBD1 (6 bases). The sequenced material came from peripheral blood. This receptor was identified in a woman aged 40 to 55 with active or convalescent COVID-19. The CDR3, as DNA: TGTGCCATCAGTGAAGGGGGAAGACGGCACTCTGGAAACACCATATATTTT. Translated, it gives CAISEGGRRHSGNTIYF.